The clone carrying this T cell receptor (beta chain) has only one observation. V lost 10 bases to trimming and J lost 4 bases; unmatched junction nucleotides: 13. Looked up from germline, CDR1 is MGHRA and CDR2 is YSYEKL. The CDR3 is made up of 15 amino acids. Noted time point: after dendritic cell vaccination, including at tumor progression/relapse. Some clones are missing from TCRdb's copy, which holds only in-frame ones; the method was immunoSEQ multiplex PCR. The sample contains 99,000 or so clones, nearly 90% of which appear only once. This sample was included in a study of glioma-infiltrating T cells after dendritic cell vaccination.

This rearrangement joins TRBV4-1 to TRBJ1-3; 7 bases align to TRBD1. The TCR sequence derives from a human donor with glioblastoma. The sequences come from blood, collected after dendritic cell vaccination. CDR3 sequence reads: CATHPGQAAGNTIYF. The CDR3 DNA sequence: TGCGCCACCCACCCCGGACAGGCAGCGGGAAACACCATATATTTT.